This TCR beta chain was sequenced during a study of T cells after yellow fever vaccination. Study-wide context: Low-cell-number fractions were prepared with SMART-Seq v4 Ultra Low Input. The study, taken as a whole, reports: Re-detected after boosting: most primary clones, more than 95% of CD4 and roughly 88% of CD8. Contamination of FACS-sorted repertoires by abundant clonotypes from the bulk population could occur.

MiXCR, applied by TCRdb to the 5' RACE reads, yields one record per CDR3 protein. The sample contains 300,000 to 400,000 distinct CDR3 sequences, 6% to 8% of which appear only once. Germline V lookup: CDR1 SGHTA, CDR2 FQGNSA. Trimming stripped 1 base from V and 5 bases from J, with 15 bases between. The CDR3 covers 15 residues. This clonotype was recorded many times. The antigen is unknown. The chain employs TRBV7-2 and TRBJ2-7, with D perhaps TRBD1 (5 bases). This TCR derives from a man aged 25-45 years who received the YFV17D yellow fever vaccine. The sample was PBMCs, taken 5 days after the yellow fever booster vaccination. The CDR3 DNA follows: TGTGCCAGCAGCTTAGGGGGCAGGATGGTCCACGAGCAGTACTTC. Its translation: CASSLGGRMVHEQYF.